This is a list of T cell receptor beta chains from one sample in a study of cytomegalovirus exposure and HLA in healthy donors. Method: immunoSEQ multiplex PCR; TCRdb's copy keeps in-frame clones and lacks some. The sample consists of 100,000 to 150,000 clones, about 80% of them appearing once. Sequenced input: PBMCs. These receptors were collected from a woman aged 50 to 60 in good health and CMV-seronegative. The CDR3 runs from the conserved cysteine through the conserved F or W. Each record gives: CDR3 length, D gene, J gene, clone size, V gene, CDR3 protein, CDR3 DNA. A D gene is named only where the DNA matches it firmly. Not all rows give a size; the values are once, few, many and, for expanded clones, a class.

len: 15; d_gene: NA; j_gene: TRBJ1-5; abundance: NA; v_gene: TRBV5-8; CDR3aa: CASSLGQGSNQPQHF; CDR3nt: TGTGCCAGCAGCTTGGGGCAGGGGAGCAATCAGCCCCAGCATTTT
len: 18; d_gene: NA; j_gene: TRBJ1-3; abundance: NA; v_gene: TRBV4-3; CDR3aa: CASSQEATGRSSGNTIYF; CDR3nt: TGCGCCAGCAGCCAAGAGGCTACAGGGAGATCTTCTGGAAACACCATATATTTT
len: 13; d_gene: TRBD1; j_gene: TRBJ1-2; abundance: NA; v_gene: TRBV29-1; CDR3aa: CSVGQGANYGYTF; CDR3nt: TGCAGCGTTGGACAGGGAGCTAACTATGGCTACACCTTC
len: 17; d_gene: TRBD2; j_gene: TRBJ2-3; abundance: NA; v_gene: TRBV27; CDR3aa: CASSFLRTGGGTDTQYF; CDR3nt: TGTGCCAGCAGTTTTTTGAGAACGGGAGGCGGCACAGATACGCAGTATTTT
len: 16; d_gene: TRBD2; j_gene: TRBJ2-3; abundance: few; v_gene: TRBV6-4; CDR3aa: CASSELGLAGTDTQYF; CDR3nt: TGTGCCAGCAGTGAATTGGGACTAGCGGGCACAGATACGCAGTATTTT
len: 12; d_gene: NA; j_gene: TRBJ2-5; abundance: NA; v_gene: TRBV15; CDR3aa: CATSSASGTQYF; CDR3nt: TGTGCCACCAGCTCTGCGTCCGGGACCCAGTACTTC
len: 15; d_gene: TRBD2; j_gene: TRBJ2-7; abundance: NA; v_gene: TRBV28; CDR3aa: CASRSGRANLYEQYF; CDR3nt: TGTGCCAGCAGGTCTGGGAGGGCCAATCTCTACGAGCAGTACTTC
len: 13; d_gene: NA; j_gene: TRBJ2-7; abundance: NA; v_gene: TRBV19; CDR3aa: CASSIGRYYEQYF; CDR3nt: TGTGCCAGTAGTATCGGCAGGTACTACGAGCAGTACTTC
len: 12; d_gene: NA; j_gene: TRBJ2-3; abundance: NA; v_gene: TRBV9; CDR3aa: CASSLSTDTQYF; CDR3nt: TGTGCCAGCAGCTTAAGCACAGATACGCAGTATTTT
len: 17; d_gene: TRBD1; j_gene: TRBJ2-1; abundance: NA; v_gene: TRBV5-4; CDR3aa: CASRRDRGKSSYNEQFF; CDR3nt: TGTGCCAGCAGGCGTGACAGGGGAAAGAGCTCCTACAATGAGCAGTTCTTC
len: 16; d_gene: TRBD1; j_gene: TRBJ1-5; abundance: NA; v_gene: TRBV11-2; CDR3aa: CASSLTGGSFDQPQHF; CDR3nt: TGTGCCAGCAGCTTGACAGGGGGATCCTTTGATCAGCCCCAGCATTTT
len: 17; d_gene: TRBD2; j_gene: TRBJ2-7; abundance: few; v_gene: TRBV7-2; CDR3aa: CASSPFSRLAGPAEQYF; CDR3nt: TGTGCCAGCAGTCCTTTCTCAAGACTAGCGGGCCCTGCCGAGCAGTACTTC
len: 16; d_gene: NA; j_gene: TRBJ2-1; abundance: NA; v_gene: TRBV4-2; CDR3aa: CASSQEALSSYNEQFF; CDR3nt: TGTGCCAGCAGCCAAGAAGCGCTGAGCTCCTACAATGAGCAGTTCTTC
len: 15; d_gene: TRBD2; j_gene: TRBJ2-7; abundance: NA; v_gene: TRBV2; CDR3aa: CASSVGTSPTYEQYF; CDR3nt: TGTGCCAGCAGCGTCGGGACTAGCCCTACCTACGAGCAGTACTTC
len: 12; d_gene: TRBD2; j_gene: TRBJ2-1; abundance: NA; v_gene: TRBV19; CDR3aa: CASSVAGDEQFF; CDR3nt: TGTGCCAGTAGTGTAGCGGGAGATGAGCAGTTCTTC
len: 15; d_gene: NA; j_gene: TRBJ1-3; abundance: few; v_gene: TRBV28; CDR3aa: CASSFVGNSGNTIYF; CDR3nt: TGTGCCAGCAGTTTTGTTGGCAACTCTGGAAACACCATATATTTT
len: 11; d_gene: NA; j_gene: TRBJ2-1; abundance: NA; v_gene: TRBV30; CDR3aa: CAWSAGGEQFF; CDR3nt: TGTGCCTGGAGTGCAGGCGGGGAGCAGTTCTTC
len: 12; d_gene: NA; j_gene: TRBJ1-2; abundance: NA; v_gene: TRBV27; CDR3aa: CASMAKPYGYTF; CDR3nt: TGTGCCAGCATGGCAAAACCCTATGGCTACACCTTC
len: 17; d_gene: NA; j_gene: TRBJ1-1; abundance: NA; v_gene: TRBV15; CDR3aa: CATSRDLQGPLLTEAFF; CDR3nt: TGTGCCACCAGCAGAGATTTACAGGGTCCCCTTCTCACTGAAGCTTTCTTT
len: 15; d_gene: TRBD2; j_gene: TRBJ2-1; abundance: NA; v_gene: TRBV9; CDR3aa: CASSEGLASENEQFF; CDR3nt: TGTGCCAGCAGCGAAGGACTAGCGAGTGAGAATGAGCAGTTCTTC
len: 18; d_gene: TRBD2; j_gene: TRBJ2-3; abundance: NA; v_gene: TRBV2; CDR3aa: CASSDRTSGSWEPDTQYF; CDR3nt: TGTGCCAGCAGTGACCGGACTAGCGGGAGTTGGGAACCAGATACGCAGTATTTT
len: 13; d_gene: NA; j_gene: TRBJ1-2; abundance: once; v_gene: TRBV5-6; CDR3aa: CASTLVRGKGDTF; CDR3nt: TGTGCCAGCACTCTGGTCAGAGGGAAGGGGGACACCTTC
len: 14; d_gene: NA; j_gene: TRBJ2-5; abundance: NA; v_gene: TRBV30; CDR3aa: CAWSAAGWRETQYF; CDR3nt: TGTGCCTGGAGTGCGGCGGGTTGGAGAGAGACCCAGTACTTC
len: 16; d_gene: TRBD2; j_gene: TRBJ2-2; abundance: NA; v_gene: TRBV7-3; CDR3aa: CASTTGGRASAGELFF; CDR3nt: TGTGCCAGCACCACGGGCGGGAGGGCCTCAGCCGGGGAGCTGTTTTTT
len: 14; d_gene: NA; j_gene: TRBJ2-1; abundance: few; v_gene: TRBV30; CDR3aa: CAWRGGRGYNEQFF; CDR3nt: TGTGCCTGGAGAGGGGGGAGGGGGTACAATGAGCAGTTCTTC
len: 14; d_gene: TRBD1; j_gene: TRBJ1-1; abundance: NA; v_gene: TRBV6-1; CDR3aa: CASSGGQGAPGAFF; CDR3nt: TGTGCCAGCAGTGGGGGTCAGGGGGCCCCAGGAGCTTTCTTT
len: 14; d_gene: NA; j_gene: TRBJ1-1; abundance: NA; v_gene: TRBV28; CDR3aa: CASRVDARGTEAFF; CDR3nt: TGTGCCAGCAGGGTAGACGCGCGGGGCACTGAAGCTTTCTTT
len: 14; d_gene: TRBD1; j_gene: TRBJ2-1; abundance: NA; v_gene: TRBV30; CDR3aa: CAWSPMTGYNEQFF; CDR3nt: TGTGCCTGGAGCCCTATGACAGGGTACAATGAGCAGTTCTTC
len: 15; d_gene: TRBD1; j_gene: TRBJ1-4; abundance: few; v_gene: TRBV27; CDR3aa: CASRSTGVRREKLFF; CDR3nt: TGTGCCAGCAGGTCCACAGGGGTGAGGCGTGAAAAACTGTTTTTT
len: 12; d_gene: NA; j_gene: TRBJ2-3; abundance: NA; v_gene: TRBV30; CDR3aa: CAWSMGRDTQYF; CDR3nt: TGTGCCTGGAGTATGGGGCGGGATACGCAGTATTTT
len: 18; d_gene: NA; j_gene: TRBJ1-1; abundance: NA; v_gene: TRBV13; CDR3aa: CASSLKVREAAFNTEAFF; CDR3nt: TGTGCCAGCAGCTTAAAGGTTCGGGAGGCGGCATTCAACACTGAAGCTTTCTTT
len: 15; d_gene: TRBD1; j_gene: TRBJ1-5; abundance: NA; v_gene: TRBV7-2; CDR3aa: CASSSRQGQVQPQNF; CDR3nt: TGTGCCAGCAGCTCCCGACAGGGTCAAGTTCAGCCCCAGAATTTT
len: 16; d_gene: NA; j_gene: TRBJ2-7; abundance: once; v_gene: TRBV30; CDR3aa: CAWMRRGQENSYEQYF; CDR3nt: TGTGCCTGGATGCGCCGCGGGCAGGAAAACTCCTACGAGCAGTACTTC
len: 14; d_gene: TRBD2; j_gene: TRBJ2-3; abundance: NA; v_gene: TRBV29-1; CDR3aa: CSSWEGITDDTQYF; CDR3nt: TGCAGCTCGTGGGAGGGAATCACAGATGATACGCAGTATTTT
len: 16; d_gene: TRBD2; j_gene: TRBJ2-1; abundance: NA; v_gene: TRBV5-4; CDR3aa: CASRSLAGDTYNEQFF; CDR3nt: TGTGCCAGCAGGTCACTAGCGGGAGATACCTACAATGAGCAGTTCTTC
len: 14; d_gene: TRBD1; j_gene: TRBJ1-3; abundance: NA; v_gene: TRBV28; CDR3aa: CASSKWDRGNTIYF; CDR3nt: TGTGCCAGCAGTAAGTGGGACAGGGGAAACACCATATATTTT
len: 11; d_gene: TRBD1; j_gene: TRBJ1-2; abundance: NA; v_gene: TRBV6-5; CDR3aa: CASRDRGGYTF; CDR3nt: TGTGCCAGCAGAGACAGGGGAGGCTACACCTTC
len: 15; d_gene: NA; j_gene: TRBJ2-1; abundance: NA; v_gene: TRBV6-5; CDR3aa: CASTHPRGSYNEQFF; CDR3nt: TGTGCCAGCACCCACCCCCGTGGCAGCTACAATGAGCAGTTCTTC
len: 15; d_gene: TRBD2; j_gene: TRBJ2-1; abundance: NA; v_gene: TRBV19; CDR3aa: CASKISGSSYNEQFF; CDR3nt: TGTGCCAGTAAAATTAGCGGGAGCTCCTACAATGAGCAGTTCTTC
len: 15; d_gene: TRBD2; j_gene: TRBJ2-7; abundance: NA; v_gene: TRBV5-1; CDR3aa: CASSPAGTSGYEQYF; CDR3nt: TGCGCCAGCAGCCCCGCCGGGACTAGCGGCTACGAGCAGTACTTC
len: 14; d_gene: TRBD1; j_gene: TRBJ2-3; abundance: NA; v_gene: TRBV6-5; CDR3aa: CASSRDSYTDTQYF; CDR3nt: TGTGCCAGCAGTCGGGACAGTTACACAGATACGCAGTATTTT
len: 13; d_gene: TRBD1; j_gene: TRBJ2-7; abundance: NA; v_gene: TRBV25-1; CDR3aa: CASSGGGWYEQYF; CDR3nt: TGTGCCAGCAGTGGAGGGGGCTGGTACGAGCAGTACTTC
len: 17; d_gene: TRBD2; j_gene: TRBJ2-2; abundance: NA; v_gene: TRBV4-3; CDR3aa: CASSQVISGSYTGELFF; CDR3nt: TGCGCCAGCAGCCAAGTTATTAGCGGGAGTTATACCGGGGAGCTGTTTTTT
len: 16; d_gene: TRBD2; j_gene: TRBJ2-3; abundance: NA; v_gene: TRBV18; CDR3aa: CASSPISGRGTDTQYF; CDR3nt: TGTGCCAGCTCACCAATTAGCGGGAGAGGCACAGATACGCAGTATTTT
len: 14; d_gene: NA; j_gene: TRBJ1-1; abundance: NA; v_gene: TRBV27; CDR3aa: CASSLAGIGAEAFF; CDR3nt: TGTGCCAGCAGTTTAGCAGGGATAGGCGCTGAAGCTTTCTTT
len: 18; d_gene: TRBD2; j_gene: TRBJ2-1; abundance: NA; v_gene: TRBV5-1; CDR3aa: CASSYTPTSGSGVGEQFF; CDR3nt: TGCGCCAGCAGCTATACCCCGACTAGCGGGAGCGGGGTCGGGGAGCAGTTCTTC
len: 16; d_gene: TRBD2; j_gene: TRBJ2-5; abundance: NA; v_gene: TRBV5-6; CDR3aa: CASRPGLAVDQETQYF; CDR3nt: TGTGCCAGCAGACCGGGACTAGCGGTAGACCAAGAGACCCAGTACTTC
len: 16; d_gene: NA; j_gene: TRBJ2-7; abundance: NA; v_gene: TRBV5-1; CDR3aa: CASSLGAVGTSYEQYF; CDR3nt: TGCGCCAGCAGCTTGGGAGCGGTAGGGACTTCCTACGAGCAGTACTTC
len: 14; d_gene: TRBD1; j_gene: TRBJ1-1; abundance: once; v_gene: TRBV2; CDR3aa: CASSSGTVNTEAFF; CDR3nt: TGTGCCAGCAGCTCGGGGACAGTAAACACTGAAGCTTTCTTT
len: 12; d_gene: TRBD1; j_gene: TRBJ2-7; abundance: NA; v_gene: TRBV30; CDR3aa: CAWNRQGYEQYF; CDR3nt: TGTGCCTGGAATCGACAGGGCTACGAGCAGTACTTC
len: 16; d_gene: TRBD1; j_gene: TRBJ2-5; abundance: NA; v_gene: TRBV19; CDR3aa: CASASGQSRSEETQYF; CDR3nt: TGTGCCAGTGCTTCGGGACAGTCCCGGAGCGAAGAGACCCAGTACTTC
len: 19; d_gene: TRBD2; j_gene: TRBJ2-2; abundance: NA; v_gene: TRBV29-1; CDR3aa: CSVELLAGGGGAWVGELFF; CDR3nt: TGCAGCGTTGAGCTCCTAGCGGGAGGAGGTGGAGCCTGGGTCGGGGAGCTGTTTTTT
len: 16; d_gene: TRBD2; j_gene: TRBJ2-5; abundance: NA; v_gene: TRBV5-1; CDR3aa: CASSLTSGIVGETQYF; CDR3nt: TGCGCCAGCAGCTTGACTAGCGGGATCGTCGGAGAGACCCAGTACTTC
len: 15; d_gene: NA; j_gene: TRBJ1-3; abundance: NA; v_gene: TRBV6-5; CDR3aa: CASTRPPAGGNTIYF; CDR3nt: TGTGCCAGCACCCGTCCCCCGGCAGGGGGAAACACCATATATTTT
len: 13; d_gene: TRBD1; j_gene: TRBJ1-1; abundance: NA; v_gene: TRBV7-8; CDR3aa: CASSTGQGFEAFF; CDR3nt: TGTGCCAGCAGCACCGGACAGGGCTTTGAAGCTTTCTTT
len: 14; d_gene: NA; j_gene: TRBJ2-3; abundance: NA; v_gene: TRBV7-9; CDR3aa: CASSLGTATDTQYF; CDR3nt: TGTGCCAGCAGCTTAGGGACTGCCACAGATACGCAGTATTTT
len: 15; d_gene: TRBD1; j_gene: TRBJ2-7; abundance: once; v_gene: TRBV27; CDR3aa: CASSLAGTGLYEQYF; CDR3nt: TGTGCCAGCAGTCTCGCCGGGACAGGGTTATACGAGCAGTACTTC
len: 17; d_gene: NA; j_gene: TRBJ2-2; abundance: NA; v_gene: TRBV4-2; CDR3aa: CASSRGSASTNTGELFF; CDR3nt: TGTGCCAGCAGCCGAGGTAGCGCTAGCACCAACACCGGGGAGCTGTTTTTT
len: 13; d_gene: TRBD2; j_gene: TRBJ2-7; abundance: few; v_gene: TRBV5-6; CDR3aa: CASSDGLGDEQYF; CDR3nt: TGTGCCAGCAGCGACGGACTAGGCGACGAGCAGTACTTC
len: 12; d_gene: NA; j_gene: TRBJ2-1; abundance: few; v_gene: TRBV4-3; CDR3aa: CASSQDPFRQFF; CDR3nt: TGCGCCAGCAGCCAAGATCCGTTTCGGCAGTTCTTC